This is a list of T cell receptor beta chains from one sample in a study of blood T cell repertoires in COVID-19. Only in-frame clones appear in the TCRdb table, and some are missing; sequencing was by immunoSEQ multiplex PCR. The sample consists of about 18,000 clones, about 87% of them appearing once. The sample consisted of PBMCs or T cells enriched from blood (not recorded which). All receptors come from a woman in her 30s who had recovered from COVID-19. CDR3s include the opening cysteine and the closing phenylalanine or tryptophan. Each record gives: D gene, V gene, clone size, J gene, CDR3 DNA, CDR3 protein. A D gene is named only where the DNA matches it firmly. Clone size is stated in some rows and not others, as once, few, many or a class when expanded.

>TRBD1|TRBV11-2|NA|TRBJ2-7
TGTGCCAGCAGTCCCGGACAGGGTAGGTCTGAGCAGTACTTC
CASSPGQGRSEQYF
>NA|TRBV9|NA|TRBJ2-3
TGTGCCAGCAGTCTCAGCACAGATACGCAGTATTTT
CASSLSTDTQYF
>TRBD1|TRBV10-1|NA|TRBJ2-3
TGCGCCAGTAGTGGCGTCAGGGACAGAGATACGCAGTATTTT
CASSGVRDRDTQYF
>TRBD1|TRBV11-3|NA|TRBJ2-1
TGTGCCAGCAGCTTGGGCCAGGGGGTCTACAATGAGCAGTTCTTC
CASSLGQGVYNEQFF
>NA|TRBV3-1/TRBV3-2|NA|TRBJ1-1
TGTGCCAGCAGCCAAGAAGACACAGACACTGAAGCTTTCTTT
CASSQEDTDTEAFF
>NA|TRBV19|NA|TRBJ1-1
TGTGCCAGTAGTATTGGGCCGGTGAACACTGAAGCTTTCTTT
CASSIGPVNTEAFF
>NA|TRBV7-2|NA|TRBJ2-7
TGTGCCAGCAGCTCCAACCGGGTCGCGTACGAGCAGTACTTC
CASSSNRVAYEQYF
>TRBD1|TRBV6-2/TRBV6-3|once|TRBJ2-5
TGTGCCAGCAGTTATACGGGACAGGCCTACCAAGAGACCCAGTACTTC
CASSYTGQAYQETQYF
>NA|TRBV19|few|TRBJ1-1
TGTGCCAGTAGGCAGGGAGGGGAGGCCACTGAAGCTTTCTTT
CASRQGGEATEAFF
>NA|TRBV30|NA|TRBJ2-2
TGTGCCTGGCAGACAGGAACGAACACCGGGGAGCTGTTTTTT
CAWQTGTNTGELFF
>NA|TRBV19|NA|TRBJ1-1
TGTGCCAGTAGTCAAACAGGAGTTCTACCTATTCTGAACACTGAAGCTTTCTTT
CASSQTGVLPILNTEAFF
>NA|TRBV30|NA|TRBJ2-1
TGTGCCTGGAGGCTGTCGGTCTCCTACAATGAGCAGTTCTTC
CAWRLSVSYNEQFF
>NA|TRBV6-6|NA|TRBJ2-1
TGTGCCAGCAGTTCCTCCCGGGGGACCAATGAGCAGTTCTTC
CASSSSRGTNEQFF
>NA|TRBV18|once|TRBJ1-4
TGTGCCAGCTCACCCTGGGCCAGTTCGCAGGGTACTAATGAAAAACTGTTTTTT
CASSPWASSQGTNEKLFF
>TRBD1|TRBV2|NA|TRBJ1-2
TGTGCCAGCAGATGGACAGGGGACCTGGATGGCTACACCTTC
CASRWTGDLDGYTF
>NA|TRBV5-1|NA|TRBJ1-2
TGCGCCAGCAGCCCCGACATAAACTATGGCTACACCTTC
CASSPDINYGYTF
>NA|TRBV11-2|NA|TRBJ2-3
TGTGCCAGCACTGACGTTCTCGGGGATACGCAGTATTTT
CASTDVLGDTQYF